Included here is one T cell receptor (beta chain) sequence, with context. Its antigen remains unknown. These data come from a study of cytomegalovirus exposure and HLA in healthy donors. Whole-study findings and limits: A later analysis linked some 18,000 TCR beta sequences to HLA alleles at 0.05 false discovery rate. Later analysis associated a missense DCLRE1C variant with TCR beta V- and J-gene trimming. Several V segments, TRBV6-2 and TRBV6-3 among them, could not be told apart and were dropped. High sensitivity and specificity were reportedly achieved when the classifier diagnosed cytomegalovirus status.

Germline loops: CDR1 LGHNA, CDR2 YNFKEQ. Trimming pared 4 bases from V and 8 bases from J, leaving 14 bases between. CDR3 length equals 13 residues. PCR employed 60 Vbeta and 13 Jbeta primers. TCRdb's copy holds only in-frame clones and misses some; the assay was immunoSEQ multiplex PCR. The sample shows around 140,000 clones, roughly 80% of them seen only once. The chain links TRBV4-2 to TRBJ1-2; maybe TRBD1 (5 bases). The source material was PBMCs. This receptor was identified in a young woman in good health and CMV-seronegative. CDR3 nucleotide sequence: TGTGCCAGCAGCCCCCAGCAGGGTACGGGCTACACCTTC. Translated: CASSPQQGTGYTF.